This TCR beta chain was sequenced for a study of T cells in Graves' hyperthyroidism and ophthalmopathy. Disease duration under 2 months; hyperthyroidism patients were aged 18 to 65. Uncontrolled infections, other autoimmune diseases, pregnancy or lactation led to exclusion of patients. PBMCs were collected from an approximately 9.3 ml volume of fresh peripheral blood. General observations from the study: Expanded thyroid clonotypes (above 0.001) were mostly also found in blood.

On this clonotype itself: Its antigen is not identified.

The source material, RNA transcripts, was used to amplify TCR beta CDR3 regions. HTBI primers were used for first-round RT-PCR of the TCR CDR3. TCRdb fed the multiplex PCR reads into MiXCR, producing one record per CDR3 protein. The sample holds around 350,000 distinct CDR3 sequences, approximately 19% seen once. The receptor was isolated from a woman aged 18-29 years with Graves' hyperthyroidism. Sample: blood.

CDR3 DNA sequence: TGTGCCAGCGTTGAGGGCGGGACCGGGGAGCTGTTTTTT. Translated: CASVEGGTGELFF. This sequence joins TRBV5-5 and TRBJ2-2, with D tentatively TRBD2 (5 bases). CDR3 length: 13 amino acids. Trimming shortened V by 7 bases and J by 5 bases, and 12 bases separated the two germline ends. Germline lookup yields CDR1 SGHKS and CDR2 YYEKEE (reference sequence).